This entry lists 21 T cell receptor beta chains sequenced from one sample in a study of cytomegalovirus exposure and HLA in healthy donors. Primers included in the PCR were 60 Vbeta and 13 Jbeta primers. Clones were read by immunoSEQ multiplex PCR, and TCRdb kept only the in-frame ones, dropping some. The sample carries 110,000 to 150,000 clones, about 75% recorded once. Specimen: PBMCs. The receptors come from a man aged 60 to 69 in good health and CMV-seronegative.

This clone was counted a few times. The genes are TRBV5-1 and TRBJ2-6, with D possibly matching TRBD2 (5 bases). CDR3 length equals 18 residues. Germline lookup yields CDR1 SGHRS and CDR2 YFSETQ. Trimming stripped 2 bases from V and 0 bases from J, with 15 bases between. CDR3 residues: CASSLFSGTNSGANVLTF. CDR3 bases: TGCGCCAGCAGCTTATTCAGCGGAACCAACTCTGGGGCCAACGTCCTGACTTTC.

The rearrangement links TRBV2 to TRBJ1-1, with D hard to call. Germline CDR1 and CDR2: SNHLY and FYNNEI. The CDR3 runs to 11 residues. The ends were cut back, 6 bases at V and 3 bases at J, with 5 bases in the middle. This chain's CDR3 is CASRQYTEAFF. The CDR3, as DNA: TGTGCCAGCAGACAGTACACTGAAGCTTTCTTT.

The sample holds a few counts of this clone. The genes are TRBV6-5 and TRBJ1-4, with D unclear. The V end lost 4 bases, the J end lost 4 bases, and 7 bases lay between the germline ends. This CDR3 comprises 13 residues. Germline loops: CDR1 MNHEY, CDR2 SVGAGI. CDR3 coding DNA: TGTGCCAGCAGTTCGGGTTATAATGAAAAACTGTTTTTT. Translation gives CASSSGYNEKLFF.

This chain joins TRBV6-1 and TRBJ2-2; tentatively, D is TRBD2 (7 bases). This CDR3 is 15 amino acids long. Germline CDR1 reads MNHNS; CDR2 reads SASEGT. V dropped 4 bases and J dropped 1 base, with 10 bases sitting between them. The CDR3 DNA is TGTGCCAGCAGTGGGAGGGGGGGGAACACCGGGGAGCTGTTTTTT. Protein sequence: CASSGRGGNTGELFF.

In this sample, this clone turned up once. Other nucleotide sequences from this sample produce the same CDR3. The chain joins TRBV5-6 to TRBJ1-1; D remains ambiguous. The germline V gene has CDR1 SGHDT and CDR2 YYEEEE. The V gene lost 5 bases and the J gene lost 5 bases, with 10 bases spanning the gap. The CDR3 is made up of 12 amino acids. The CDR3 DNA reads TGTGCCAGCAGTTTGCGGGGAACTGAAGCTTTCTTT. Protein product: CASSLRGTEAFF.

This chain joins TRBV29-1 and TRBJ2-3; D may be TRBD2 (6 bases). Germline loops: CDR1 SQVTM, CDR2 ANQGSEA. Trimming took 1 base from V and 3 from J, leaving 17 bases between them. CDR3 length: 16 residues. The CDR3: CSVEGWDLLSTDTQYF. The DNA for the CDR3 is TGCAGCGTTGAAGGTTGGGACTTGTTGTCGACAGATACGCAGTATTTT.

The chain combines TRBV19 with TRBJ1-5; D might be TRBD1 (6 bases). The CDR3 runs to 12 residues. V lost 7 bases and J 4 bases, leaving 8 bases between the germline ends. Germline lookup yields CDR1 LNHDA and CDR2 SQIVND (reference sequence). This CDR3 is CASTDRNQPQHF. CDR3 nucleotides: TGTGCCAGTACGGACAGAAATCAGCCCCAGCATTTT.

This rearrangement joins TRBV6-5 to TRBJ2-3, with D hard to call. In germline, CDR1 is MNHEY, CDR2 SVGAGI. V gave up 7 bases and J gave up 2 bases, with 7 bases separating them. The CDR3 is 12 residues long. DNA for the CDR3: TGTGCCAGCACCTCTTTCACAGATACGCAGTATTTT. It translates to CASTSFTDTQYF.

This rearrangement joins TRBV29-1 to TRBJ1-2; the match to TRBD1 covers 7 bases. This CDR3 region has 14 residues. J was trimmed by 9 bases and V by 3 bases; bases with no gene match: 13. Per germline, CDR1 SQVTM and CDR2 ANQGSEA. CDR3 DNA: TGCAGCGTTGACCTATGGGACAGTCGCTGGAGCTACACCTTC. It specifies CSVDLWDSRWSYTF.

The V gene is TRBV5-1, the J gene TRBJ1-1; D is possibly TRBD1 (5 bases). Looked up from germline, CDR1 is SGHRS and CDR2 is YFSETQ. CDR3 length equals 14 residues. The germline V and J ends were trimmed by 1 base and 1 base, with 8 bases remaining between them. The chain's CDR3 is CASSLNRRNTEAFF. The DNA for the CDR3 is TGCGCCAGCAGCTTGAACAGGAGGAACACTGAAGCTTTCTTT.

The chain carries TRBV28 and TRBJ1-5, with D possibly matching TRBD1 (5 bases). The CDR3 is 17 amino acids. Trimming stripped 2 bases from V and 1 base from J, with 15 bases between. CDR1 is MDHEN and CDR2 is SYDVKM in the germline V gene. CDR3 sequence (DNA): TGTGCCAGCAGTTTAATTGGGGGGGGAACGAGCAATCAGCCCCAGCATTTT. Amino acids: CASSLIGGGTSNQPQHF.

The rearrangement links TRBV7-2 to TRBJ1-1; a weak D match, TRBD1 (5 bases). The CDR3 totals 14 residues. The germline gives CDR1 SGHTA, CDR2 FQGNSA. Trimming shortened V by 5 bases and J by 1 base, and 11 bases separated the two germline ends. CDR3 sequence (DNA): TGTGCCAGCAGCCTCAGGGCCGCGAACACTGAAGCTTTCTTT. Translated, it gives CASSLRAANTEAFF.

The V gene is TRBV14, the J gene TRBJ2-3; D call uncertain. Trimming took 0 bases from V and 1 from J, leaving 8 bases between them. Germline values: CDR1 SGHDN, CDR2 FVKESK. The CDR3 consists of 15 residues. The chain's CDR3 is CASSQDIYGTDTQYF. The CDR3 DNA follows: TGTGCCAGCAGCCAAGACATCTATGGCACAGATACGCAGTATTTT.

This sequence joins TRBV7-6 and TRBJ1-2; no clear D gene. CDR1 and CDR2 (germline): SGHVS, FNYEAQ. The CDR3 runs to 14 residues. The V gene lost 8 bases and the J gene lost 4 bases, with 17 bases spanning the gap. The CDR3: CASGIGFQGYGYTF. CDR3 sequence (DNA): TGTGCCAGCGGAATCGGGTTCCAAGGCTATGGCTACACCTTC.

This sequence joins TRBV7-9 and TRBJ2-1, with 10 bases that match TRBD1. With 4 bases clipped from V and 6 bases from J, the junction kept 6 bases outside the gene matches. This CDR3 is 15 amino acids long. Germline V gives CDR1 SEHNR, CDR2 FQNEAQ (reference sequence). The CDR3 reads CASSSPGQGSNEQFF. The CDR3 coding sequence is TGTGCCAGCAGCTCCCCGGGACAGGGGTCCAATGAGCAGTTCTTC.

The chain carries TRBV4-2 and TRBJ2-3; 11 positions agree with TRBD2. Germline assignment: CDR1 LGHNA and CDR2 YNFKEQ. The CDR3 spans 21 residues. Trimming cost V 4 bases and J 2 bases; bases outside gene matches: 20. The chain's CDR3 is CASSLTLRASGRSLVTDTQYF. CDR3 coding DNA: TGTGCCAGCAGCCTTACACTTCGGGCTAGCGGGAGGTCTCTAGTCACAGATACGCAGTATTTT.

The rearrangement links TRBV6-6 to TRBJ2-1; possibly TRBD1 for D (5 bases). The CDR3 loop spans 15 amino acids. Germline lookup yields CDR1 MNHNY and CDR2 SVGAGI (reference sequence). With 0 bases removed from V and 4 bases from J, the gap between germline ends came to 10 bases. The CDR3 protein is CASSYSNRQYNEQFF. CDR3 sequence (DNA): TGTGCCAGCAGTTACTCGAACCGACAGTACAATGAGCAGTTCTTC.

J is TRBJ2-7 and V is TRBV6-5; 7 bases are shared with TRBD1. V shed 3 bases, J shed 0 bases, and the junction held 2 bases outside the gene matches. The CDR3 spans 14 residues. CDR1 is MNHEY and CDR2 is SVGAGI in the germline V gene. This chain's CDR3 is CASSYRDSSYEQYF. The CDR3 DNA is TGTGCCAGCAGTTATCGGGACAGCTCCTACGAGCAGTACTTC.

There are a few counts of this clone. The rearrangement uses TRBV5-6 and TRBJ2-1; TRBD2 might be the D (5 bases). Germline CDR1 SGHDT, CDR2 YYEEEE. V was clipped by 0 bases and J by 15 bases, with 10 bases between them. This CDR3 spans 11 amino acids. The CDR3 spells CASSLDWRVFF. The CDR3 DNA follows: TGTGCCAGCAGCTTGGATTGGCGGGTGTTCTTC. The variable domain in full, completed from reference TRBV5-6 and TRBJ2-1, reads DAGVTQSPTHLIKTRGQQVTLRCSPKSGHDTVSWYQQALGQGPQFIFQYYEEEERQRGNFPDRFSGHQFPNYSSELNVNALLLGDSALYLCASSLDWRVFFGPGTRLTVL.

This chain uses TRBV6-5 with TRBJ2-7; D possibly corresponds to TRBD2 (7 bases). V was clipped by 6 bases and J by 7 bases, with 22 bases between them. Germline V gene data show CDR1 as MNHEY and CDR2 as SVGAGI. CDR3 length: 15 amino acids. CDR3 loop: CASRPTGGPDREQYF. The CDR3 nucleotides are TGTGCCAGCAGACCTACGGGGGGCCCGGACAGAGAGCAGTACTTC.

The CDR3 spells CASSLDRDTEAFF. CDR3 nucleotide sequence: TGTGCCAGCAGCTTAGACAGGGACACTGAAGCTTTCTTT. V gene TRBV7-6 combines with J gene TRBJ1-1, with TRBD1 as a possible D gene (6 bases). Germline V gene data show CDR1 as SGHVS and CDR2 as FNYEAQ. The CDR3 contains 13 residues. Trimming stripped 1 base from V and 3 bases from J, with 6 bases between.